This TCR beta chain came from a study of blood T cell repertoires in COVID-19. Using immunoSEQ multiplex PCR, the repertoire was profiled, and TCRdb retains in-frame clones only, with some absent. Of 200,000 to 250,000 clones in the sample, approximately 91% were seen once. V lost 1 base and J lost 7; bases outside the gene matches: 11. From germline, CDR1 is LGHNT and CDR2 FRNRAP. CDR3 length: 17 residues. The TCR comes from a woman aged 55-69 years with acute or convalescent COVID-19. Source material: peripheral blood. This chain links TRBV12-5 with TRBJ1-5, with TRBD1 matching 9 bases. CDR3 DNA sequence: TGTGCTAGTGGTTTGGGGACAGGGGTGGTAAGTGGACAGCCCCAGCATTTT. Protein product: CASGLGTGVVSGQPQHF.